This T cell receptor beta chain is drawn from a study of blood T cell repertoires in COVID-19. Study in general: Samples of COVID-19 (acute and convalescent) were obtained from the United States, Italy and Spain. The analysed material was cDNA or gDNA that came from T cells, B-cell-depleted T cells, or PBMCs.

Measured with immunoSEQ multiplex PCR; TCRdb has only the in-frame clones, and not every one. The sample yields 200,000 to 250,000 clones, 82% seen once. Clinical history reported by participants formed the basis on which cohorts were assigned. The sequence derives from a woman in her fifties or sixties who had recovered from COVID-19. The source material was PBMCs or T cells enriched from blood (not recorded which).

The CDR3 spells CASSIAGQGTLNYGYTF. The CDR3 coding sequence is TGTGCCAGTAGTATAGCGGGACAGGGGACCCTTAACTATGGCTACACCTTC. The V gene is TRBV19, the J gene TRBJ1-2, with TRBD1 matching over 10 bases. The V gene end was trimmed by 1 base and the J gene end by 1 base; junction bases not matched to a gene: 6. The CDR3 is 17 amino acids. Germline CDR1 LNHDA, CDR2 SQIVND (reference sequence).